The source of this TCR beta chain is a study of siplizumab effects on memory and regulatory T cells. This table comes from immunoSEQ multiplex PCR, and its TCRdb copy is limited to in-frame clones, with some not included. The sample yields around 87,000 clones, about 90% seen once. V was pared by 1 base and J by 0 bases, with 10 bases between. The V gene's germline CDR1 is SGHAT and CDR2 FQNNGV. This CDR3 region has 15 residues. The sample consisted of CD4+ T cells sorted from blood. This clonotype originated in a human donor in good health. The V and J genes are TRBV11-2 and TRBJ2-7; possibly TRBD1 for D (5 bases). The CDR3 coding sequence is TGTGCCAGCAGCTTAGGACAGACTCGCTCCTACGAGCAGTACTTC. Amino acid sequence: CASSLGQTRSYEQYF.